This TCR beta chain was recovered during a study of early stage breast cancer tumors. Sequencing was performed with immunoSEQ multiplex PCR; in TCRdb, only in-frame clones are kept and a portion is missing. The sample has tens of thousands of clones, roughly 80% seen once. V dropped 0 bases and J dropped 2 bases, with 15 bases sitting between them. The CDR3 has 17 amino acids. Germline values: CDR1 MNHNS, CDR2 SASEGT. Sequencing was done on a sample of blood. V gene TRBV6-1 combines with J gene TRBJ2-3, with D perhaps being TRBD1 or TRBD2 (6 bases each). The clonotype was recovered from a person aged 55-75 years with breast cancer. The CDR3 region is CASSEADNGGLTDTQYF. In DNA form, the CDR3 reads TGTGCCAGCAGTGAAGCCGACAACGGGGGCCTCACAGATACGCAGTATTTT.